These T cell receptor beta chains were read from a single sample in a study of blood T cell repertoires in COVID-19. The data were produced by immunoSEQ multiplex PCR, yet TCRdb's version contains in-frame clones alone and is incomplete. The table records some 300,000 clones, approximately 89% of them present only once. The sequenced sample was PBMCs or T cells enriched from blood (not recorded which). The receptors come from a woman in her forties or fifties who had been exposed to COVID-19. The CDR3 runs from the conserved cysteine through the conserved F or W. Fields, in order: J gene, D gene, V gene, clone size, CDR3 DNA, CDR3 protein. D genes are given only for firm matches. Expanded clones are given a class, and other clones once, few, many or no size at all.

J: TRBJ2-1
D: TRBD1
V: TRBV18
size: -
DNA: TGTGCCAGCTCACCACAGGGGGCAGAGCAGTTCTTC
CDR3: CASSPQGAEQFF

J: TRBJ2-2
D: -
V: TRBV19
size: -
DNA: TGTGCCAGTAGCCGCAGGGGTTCAAACACCGGGGAGCTGTTTTTT
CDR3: CASSRRGSNTGELFF

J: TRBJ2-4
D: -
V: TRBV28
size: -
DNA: TGTGCCAGCAGGGGGGGACAGCCGCTAGCCAAAAACATTCAGTACTTC
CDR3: CASRGGQPLAKNIQYF

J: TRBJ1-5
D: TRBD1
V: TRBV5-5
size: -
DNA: TGTGCCAGCAGCATAGGGACAGGTGGCAATCAGCCCCAGCATTTT
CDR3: CASSIGTGGNQPQHF

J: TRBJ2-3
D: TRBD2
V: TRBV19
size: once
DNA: TGTGCCAGTAGTAGAGGACTAGCGGGGGGGCGGTTGGATACGCAGTATTTT
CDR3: CASSRGLAGGRLDTQYF

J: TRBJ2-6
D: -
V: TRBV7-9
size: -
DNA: TGTGCCAGCAGCGGCCGGACAATCTCTGGGGCCAACGTCCTGACTTTC
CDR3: CASSGRTISGANVLTF

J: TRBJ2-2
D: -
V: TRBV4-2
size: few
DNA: TGTGCCAGCAGCCAAAAAACTTCAGCGGGTGCGAACACCGGGGAGCTGTTTTTT
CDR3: CASSQKTSAGANTGELFF

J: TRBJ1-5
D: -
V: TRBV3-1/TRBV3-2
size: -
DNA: TGTGCCAGCAGCCAAACAGGTTTAAATCAGCCCCAGCATTTT
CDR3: CASSQTGLNQPQHF

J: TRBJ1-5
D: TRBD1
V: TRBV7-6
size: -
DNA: TGTGCCAGCAGCCCGACAGGGGCGGGGCAGCCCCAGCATTTT
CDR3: CASSPTGAGQPQHF

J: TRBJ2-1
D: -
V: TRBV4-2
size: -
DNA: TGTGCCAGCAGCCAAGAGATCCGGACATTCTCCTACAATGAGCAGTTCTTC
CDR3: CASSQEIRTFSYNEQFF

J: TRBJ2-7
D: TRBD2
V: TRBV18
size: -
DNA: TGTGCCAGCTCACCAAGCCAAGGACTAGCGGGGCCCTACGAGCAGTACTTC
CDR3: CASSPSQGLAGPYEQYF

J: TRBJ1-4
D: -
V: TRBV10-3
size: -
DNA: TGTGCCATCAGGGGGTCGACGGGAACTGATGAAAAACTGTTTTTT
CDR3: CAIRGSTGTDEKLFF